The 3 T cell receptor beta chains listed next were all sequenced from one sample in a study of cytomegalovirus exposure and HLA in healthy donors. The PCR contained 60 Vbeta and 13 Jbeta primers. This table comes from immunoSEQ multiplex PCR, and its TCRdb copy is limited to in-frame clones, with some not included. The sample has some 120,000 clones, over 60% seen once. Sequencing input: PBMCs. The receptors here all came from a woman between 18 and 29 years old in good health and CMV-seropositive.

The CDR3 is CASKQPNSGNTIYF. In nucleotides, the CDR3 is TGTGCCAGCAAACAACCGAACTCTGGAAACACCATATATTTT. V usage is TRBV6-6 and J usage is TRBJ1-3; D gene ambiguous. The ends were cut back, 7 bases at V and 0 bases at J, with 10 bases in the middle. From germline, CDR1 is MNHNY and CDR2 SVGAGI (reference sequence). There are 14 residues in the CDR3.

The genes are TRBV6-5 and TRBJ2-7; a possible D gene is TRBD2 (6 bases). Germline loops: CDR1 MNHEY, CDR2 SVGAGI. The CDR3 consists of 14 residues. V lost 6 bases and J 6 bases, leaving 18 bases between the germline ends. The CDR3 bases are TGTGCCAGCAGCCCACAGGTGGTGGGGGGCGAGCAGTACTTC. Protein: CASSPQVVGGEQYF.

The chain employs TRBV18 and TRBJ1-2; TRBD1 matches at 7 bases. The germline V gene encodes CDR1 KGHSH and CDR2 LQKENI. The CDR3 runs to 14 residues. The junction had 8 bases not matched to a gene; V was cut back by 3 bases and J by 7 bases. DNA for the CDR3: TGTGCCAGCTCACCTGGCACAGGGGTACTTGGCTACACCTTC. It yields the protein CASSPGTGVLGYTF.